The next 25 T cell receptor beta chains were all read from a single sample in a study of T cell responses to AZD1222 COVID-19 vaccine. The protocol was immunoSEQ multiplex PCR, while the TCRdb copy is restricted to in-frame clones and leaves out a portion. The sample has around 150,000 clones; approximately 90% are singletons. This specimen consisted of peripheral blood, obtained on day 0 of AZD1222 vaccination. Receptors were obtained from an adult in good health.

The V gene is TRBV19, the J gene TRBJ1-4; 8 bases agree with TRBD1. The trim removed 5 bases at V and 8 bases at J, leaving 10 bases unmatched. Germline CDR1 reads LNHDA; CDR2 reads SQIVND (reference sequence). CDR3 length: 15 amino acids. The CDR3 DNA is TGTGCCAGTAGTCTCGCTCAGGGGGCAAACGAAAAACTGTTTTTT. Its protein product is CASSLAQGANEKLFF.

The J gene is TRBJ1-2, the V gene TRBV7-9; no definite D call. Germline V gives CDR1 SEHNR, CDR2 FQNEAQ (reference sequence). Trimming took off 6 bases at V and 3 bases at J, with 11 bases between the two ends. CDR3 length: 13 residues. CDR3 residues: CASSLRGDYGYTF. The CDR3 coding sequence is TGTGCCAGCAGTCTCCGGGGAGACTATGGCTACACCTTC. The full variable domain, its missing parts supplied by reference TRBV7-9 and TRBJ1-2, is DTGVSQNPRHKITKRGQNVTFRCDPISEHNRLYWYRQTLGQGPEFLTYFQNEAQLEKSRLLSDRFSAERPKGSFSTLEIQRTEQGDSAMYLCASSLRGDYGYTFGSGTRLTVV.

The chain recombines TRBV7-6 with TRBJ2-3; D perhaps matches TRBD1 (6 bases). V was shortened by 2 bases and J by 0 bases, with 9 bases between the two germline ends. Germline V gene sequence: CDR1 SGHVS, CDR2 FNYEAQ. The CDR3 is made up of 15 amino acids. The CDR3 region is CASSLPGASTDTQYF. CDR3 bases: TGTGCCAGCAGCTTACCAGGGGCCAGCACAGATACGCAGTATTTT.

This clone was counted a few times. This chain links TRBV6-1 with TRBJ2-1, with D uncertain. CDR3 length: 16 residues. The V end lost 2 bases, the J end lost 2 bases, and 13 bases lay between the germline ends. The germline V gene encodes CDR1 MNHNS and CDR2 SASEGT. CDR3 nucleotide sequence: TGTGCCAGCAGTGAAAGGGCAGGTCCTACCTACAATGAGCAGTTCTTC. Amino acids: CASSERAGPTYNEQFF.

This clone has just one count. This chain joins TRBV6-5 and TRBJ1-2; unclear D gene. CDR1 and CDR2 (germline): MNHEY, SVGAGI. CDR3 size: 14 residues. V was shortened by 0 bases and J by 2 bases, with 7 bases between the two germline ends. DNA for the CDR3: TGTGCCAGCAGTTACTCGACCCAGAACTATGGCTACACCTTC. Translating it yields CASSYSTQNYGYTF.

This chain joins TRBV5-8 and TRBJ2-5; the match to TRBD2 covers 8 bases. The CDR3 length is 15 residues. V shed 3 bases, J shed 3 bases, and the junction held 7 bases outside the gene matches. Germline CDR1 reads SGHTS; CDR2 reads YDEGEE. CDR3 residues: CASSSGGRPEETQYF. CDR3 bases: TGTGCCAGCAGCTCGGGAGGGCGCCCTGAAGAGACCCAGTACTTC.

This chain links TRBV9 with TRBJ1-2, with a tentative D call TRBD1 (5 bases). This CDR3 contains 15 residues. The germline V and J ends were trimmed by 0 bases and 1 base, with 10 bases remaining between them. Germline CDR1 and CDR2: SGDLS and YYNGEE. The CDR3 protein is CASSVGQGGNYGYTF. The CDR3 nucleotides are TGTGCCAGCAGCGTAGGGCAGGGTGGTAACTATGGCTACACCTTC.

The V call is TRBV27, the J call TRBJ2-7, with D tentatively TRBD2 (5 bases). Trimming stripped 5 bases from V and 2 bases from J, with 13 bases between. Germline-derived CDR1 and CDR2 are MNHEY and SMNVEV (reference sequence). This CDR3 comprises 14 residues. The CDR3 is CASSPQTTTYEQYF. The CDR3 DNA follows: TGTGCCAGCAGTCCTCAGACTACTACCTACGAGCAGTACTTC.

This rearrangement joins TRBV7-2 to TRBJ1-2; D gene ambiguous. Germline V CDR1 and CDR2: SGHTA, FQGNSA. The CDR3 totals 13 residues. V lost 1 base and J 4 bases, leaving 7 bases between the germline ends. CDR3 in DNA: TGTGCCAGCAGCTTAGAGACAATCTATGGCTACACCTTC. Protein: CASSLETIYGYTF.

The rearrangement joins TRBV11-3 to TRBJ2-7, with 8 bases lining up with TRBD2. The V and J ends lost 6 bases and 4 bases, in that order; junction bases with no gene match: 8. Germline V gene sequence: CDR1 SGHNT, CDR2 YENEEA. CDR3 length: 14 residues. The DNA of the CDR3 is TGTGCCAGCAGTGAAGCGGGAGTATTGTACGAGCAGTACTTC. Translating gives CASSEAGVLYEQYF.

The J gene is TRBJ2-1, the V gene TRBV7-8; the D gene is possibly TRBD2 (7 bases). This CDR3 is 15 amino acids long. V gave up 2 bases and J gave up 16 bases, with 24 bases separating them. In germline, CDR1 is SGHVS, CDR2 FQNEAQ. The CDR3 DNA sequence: TGTGCCAGCAGCTTATCTCTCACGGGGGGCGCCGTCGGTTTCTTC. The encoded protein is CASSLSLTGGAVGFF.

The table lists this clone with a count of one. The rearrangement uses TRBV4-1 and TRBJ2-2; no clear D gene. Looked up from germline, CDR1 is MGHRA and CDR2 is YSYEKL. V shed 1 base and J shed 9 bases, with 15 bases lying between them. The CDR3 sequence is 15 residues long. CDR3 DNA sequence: TGCGCCAGCAGCCAAGTGGGCGTAAGAGGCTGGGAGCTGTTTTTT. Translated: CASSQVGVRGWELFF.

The CDR3 loop is CASSQQGKDTEAFF. In nucleotides, the CDR3 is TGCGCCAGCAGCCAACAGGGAAAAGACACTGAAGCTTTCTTT. The gene calls are TRBV4-3 and TRBJ1-1; tentative D call: TRBD1 (5 bases). Per the germline V gene, CDR1 is LGHNA and CDR2 is YSLEER. The CDR3 has 14 residues. The germline V and J ends were trimmed by 2 bases and 3 bases, with 10 bases remaining between them.

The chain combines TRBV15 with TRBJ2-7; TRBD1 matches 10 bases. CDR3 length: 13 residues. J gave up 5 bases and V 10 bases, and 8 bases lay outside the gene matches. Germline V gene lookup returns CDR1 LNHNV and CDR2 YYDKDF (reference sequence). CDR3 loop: CANGDRGFNEQYF. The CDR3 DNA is TGTGCCAACGGGGACAGGGGCTTCAACGAGCAGTACTTC. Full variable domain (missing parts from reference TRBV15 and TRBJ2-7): DAMVIQNPRYQVTQFGKPVTLSCSQTLNHNVMYWYQQKSSQAPKLLFHYYDKDFNNEADTPDNFQSRRPNTSFCFLDIRSPGLGDTAMYLCANGDRGFNEQYFGPGTRLTVT.

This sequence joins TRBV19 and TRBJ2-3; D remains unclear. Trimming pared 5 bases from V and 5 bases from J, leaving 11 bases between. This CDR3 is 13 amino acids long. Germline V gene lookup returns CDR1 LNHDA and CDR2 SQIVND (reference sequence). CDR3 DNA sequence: TGTGCCAGTAGTCGGGTCTTGAGAGATACGCAGTATTTT. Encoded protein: CASSRVLRDTQYF.

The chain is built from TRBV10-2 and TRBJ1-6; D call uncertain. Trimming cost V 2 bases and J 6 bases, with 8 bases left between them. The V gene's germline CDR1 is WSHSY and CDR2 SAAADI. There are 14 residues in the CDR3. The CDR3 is CASSEGGGNSPLHF. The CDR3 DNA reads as TGCGCCAGCAGTGAGGGCGGCGGTAATTCACCCCTCCACTTT.

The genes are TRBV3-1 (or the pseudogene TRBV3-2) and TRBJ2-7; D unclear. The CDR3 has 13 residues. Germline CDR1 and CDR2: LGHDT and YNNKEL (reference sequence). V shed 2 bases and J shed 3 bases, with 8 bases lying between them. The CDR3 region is CASSQILFYEQYF. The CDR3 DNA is TGTGCCAGCAGCCAAATATTGTTCTACGAGCAGTACTTC.

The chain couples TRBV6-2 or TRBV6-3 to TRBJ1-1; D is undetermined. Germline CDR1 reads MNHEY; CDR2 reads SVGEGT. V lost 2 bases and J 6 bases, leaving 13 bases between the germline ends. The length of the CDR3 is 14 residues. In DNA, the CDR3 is TGTGCCAGCAGTTACGGGGTTGGGAGCGCTGAAGCTTTCTTT. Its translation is CASSYGVGSAEAFF.

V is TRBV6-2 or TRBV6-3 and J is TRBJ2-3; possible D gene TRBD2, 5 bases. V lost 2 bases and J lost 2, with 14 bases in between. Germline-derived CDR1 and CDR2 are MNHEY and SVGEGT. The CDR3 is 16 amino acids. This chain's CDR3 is CASSYPTRTFTDTQYF. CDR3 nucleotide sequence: TGTGCCAGCAGTTACCCAACCCGGACTTTCACAGATACGCAGTATTTT.

This CDR3 is CASSPSERGGPDEQFF. The CDR3 nucleotides are TGTGCCAGCAGCCCCTCGGAACGGGGGGGCCCGGATGAGCAGTTCTTC. This sequence joins TRBV4-2 and TRBJ2-1, with 8 positions matching TRBD2. The CDR3 consists of 16 residues. Trimming removed 4 bases from V and 8 bases from J; junction bases left unmatched: 13. Germline CDR1 reads LGHNA; CDR2 reads YNFKEQ.

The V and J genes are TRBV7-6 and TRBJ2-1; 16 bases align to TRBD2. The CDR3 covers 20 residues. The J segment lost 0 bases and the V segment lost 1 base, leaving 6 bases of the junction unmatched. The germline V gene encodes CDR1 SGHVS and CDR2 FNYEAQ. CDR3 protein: CASSLEPGLAGGSSYNEQFF. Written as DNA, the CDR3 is TGTGCCAGCAGCTTAGAGCCGGGACTAGCGGGAGGGAGCTCCTACAATGAGCAGTTCTTC.

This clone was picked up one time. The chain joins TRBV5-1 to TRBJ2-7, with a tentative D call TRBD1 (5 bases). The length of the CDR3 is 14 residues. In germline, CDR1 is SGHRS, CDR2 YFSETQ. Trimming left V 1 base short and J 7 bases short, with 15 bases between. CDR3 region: CASSLRASKGEQYF. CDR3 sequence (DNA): TGCGCCAGCAGCTTGAGGGCATCCAAGGGGGAGCAGTACTTC.

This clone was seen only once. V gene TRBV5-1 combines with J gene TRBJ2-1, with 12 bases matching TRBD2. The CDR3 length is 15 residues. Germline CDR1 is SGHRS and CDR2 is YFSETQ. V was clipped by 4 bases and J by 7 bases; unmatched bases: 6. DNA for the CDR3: TGCGCCAGCAGCCCTCTAGCGGGAGGGCCTAATGAGCAGTTCTTC. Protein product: CASSPLAGGPNEQFF.

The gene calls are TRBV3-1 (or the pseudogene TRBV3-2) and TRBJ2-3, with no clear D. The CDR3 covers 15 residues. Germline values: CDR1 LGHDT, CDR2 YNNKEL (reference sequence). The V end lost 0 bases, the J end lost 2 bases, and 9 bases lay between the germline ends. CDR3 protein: CASSQELLLTDTQYF. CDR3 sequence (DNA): TGTGCCAGCAGCCAAGAGCTGCTACTCACAGATACGCAGTATTTT.

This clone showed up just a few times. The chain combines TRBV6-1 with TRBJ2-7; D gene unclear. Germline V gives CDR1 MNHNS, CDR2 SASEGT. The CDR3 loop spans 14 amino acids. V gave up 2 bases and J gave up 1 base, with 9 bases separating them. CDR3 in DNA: TGTGCCAGCAGTGAAAGTTTTACTTCCTACGAGCAGTACTTC. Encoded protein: CASSESFTSYEQYF.